The 8 T cell receptor beta chains reported below all come from one sample, sequenced in a study of blood T cells in healthy people across ages. It was with a sample-barcoded 5' primer and a J-beta primer mix that a second PCR of roughly 7 to 12 cycles was run. TCRdb used MiXCR to reprocess the 5' RACE reads, holding one entry per CDR3 protein. This sample has about 1.8 million distinct CDR3 sequences; around 50% occur once, and the top ten carry less than 2.5%. Sequencing was done on a sample of blood. The receptors derive from a woman aged 40 to 49 in good health.

The gene calls are TRBV4-3 and TRBJ2-6; D unclear. Trimming stripped 0 bases from V and 0 bases from J, with 6 bases between. Germline CDR1 and CDR2: LGHNA and YSLEER. The CDR3 consists of 16 residues. CDR3: CASSQEAYSGANVLTF. CDR3 sequence (DNA): TGCGCCAGCAGCCAAGAGGCGTACTCTGGGGCCAACGTCCTGACTTTC.

This chain joins TRBV5-1 and TRBJ2-1; 7 bases align to TRBD1. The V and J ends lost 2 bases and 3 bases, in that order; junction bases with no gene match: 8. The germline V gene has CDR1 SGHRS and CDR2 YFSETQ. The CDR3 is 16 residues long. The CDR3 coding sequence is TGCGCCAGCAGCTTTCCTTTACAGGGGAACTACAATGAGCAGTTCTTC. Its protein product is CASSFPLQGNYNEQFF.

This chain connects TRBV20-1 to TRBJ1-4; D is unclear. CDR1 is DFQATT, CDR2 SNEGSKA, per germline (reference sequence). Deletions cut 3 bases from V and 3 bases from J, with 14 bases between. The CDR3 loop spans 15 amino acids. The CDR3 region has the DNA TGCAGTGCTAGCGAGGGAAGTACCGCTAATGAAAAACTGTTTTTT. This encodes CSASEGSTANEKLFF.

DNA of the CDR3: TGTGCCAGCAGCCAAGCCGCCAGGGCTAACATTCAGTACTTC. Protein product: CASSQAARANIQYF. The rearrangement uses TRBV4-2 and TRBJ2-7; TRBD1 might be the D (5 bases). TRBJ2-4 matches the DNA end more closely, so the J call is doubtful. Looked up from germline, CDR1 is LGHNA and CDR2 is YNFKEQ. This CDR3 region has 14 residues.

V usage is TRBV6-5 and J usage is TRBJ2-5, with a weak D call TRBD2 (6 bases). This CDR3 spans 14 amino acids. Germline values: CDR1 MNHEY, CDR2 SVGAGI. Between the trimmed V and J ends, which lost 0 bases and 5 bases, there was a span of 10 bases. Written as DNA, the CDR3 is TGTGCCAGCAGTTACTCCGGGGGAATGGAGACCCAGTACTTC. Its protein is CASSYSGGMETQYF.

This chain joins TRBV29-1 and TRBJ1-1, with 9 bases lining up with TRBD1. Per the germline V gene, CDR1 is SQVTM and CDR2 is ANQGSEA. This CDR3 spans 13 amino acids. The junction had 6 bases not matched to a gene; V was cut back by 5 bases and J by 5 bases. CDR3 in amino acids: CSVWDRVGTEAFF. Here the CDR3 DNA reads TGCAGCGTTTGGGACAGGGTTGGGACTGAAGCTTTCTTT.

The chain combines TRBV25-1 with TRBJ2-7; tentatively, D is TRBD1 (5 bases). The CDR3 has 17 residues. The germline gives CDR1 MGHDK, CDR2 SYGVNS. Deletions cut 1 base from V and 7 bases from J, with 23 bases between. This CDR3 is CASSEWGHGGPYNEQYF. The CDR3 DNA follows: TGTGCCAGCAGTGAATGGGGCCACGGCGGTCCTTACAATGAGCAGTACTTC.

The chain recombines TRBV6-5 with TRBJ2-3, with D maybe TRBD2 (5 bases). This CDR3 has 13 amino acids. Germline CDR1 and CDR2: MNHEY and SVGAGI. The V gene lost 2 bases and the J gene lost 14 bases, with 17 bases spanning the gap. The CDR3 spells CASSYKSSTRTYF. The CDR3 DNA sequence: TGTGCCAGCAGTTACAAGTCTAGCACCCGGACGTATTTT.